The sequence of this T cell receptor beta chain was determined in a study of T cell changes during pregnancy in multiple sclerosis. V lost 6 bases to trimming and J lost 3 bases; unmatched junction nucleotides: 7. The CDR3 extends over 14 amino acids. The germline V gene has CDR1 SGHTA and CDR2 FQGNSA. Assay used: immunoSEQ multiplex PCR; TCRdb lists only in-frame clones, some missing. The sample holds around 56,000 clones; 92% are singletons and the top ten take 2.5% to 3%. The rearrangement uses TRBV7-2 and TRBJ1-2; 7 positions agree with TRBD1. The input for sequencing was peripheral blood, taken in the third trimester of pregnancy. The origin of this receptor is a female donor in good health, enrolled as a control in a pregnancy study. The CDR3 region has the DNA TGTGCCAGCAGGGACCGGGACAGTCACTATGGCTACACCTTC. The encoded protein is CASRDRDSHYGYTF.